Listed here is a single TCR beta chain. Its antigen remains unknown. At least 3 on the Clinical Activity Score was recorded for ophthalmopathy patients, who also had NOSPECS grade at least 4 and duration under 3 months. Not enrolled were patients with uncontrolled infection, other autoimmune disease, pregnancy or lactation. The data derive from a study of T cells in Graves' hyperthyroidism and ophthalmopathy. Study observations and caveats: Among clonotypes expanded in thyroid above 0.001, most were also found in blood.

The CDR3 regions of TCR beta were amplified from RNA transcripts. HTBI primers were the set used in a first-round RT-PCR of the TCR CDR3. TCRdb analysed the multiplex PCR reads with MiXCR anew, one entry per CDR3 protein. The sample consists of around 540,000 distinct CDR3 sequences, approximately 16% of them appearing once. Material for sequencing was blood. The TCR originated in a woman aged 25 to 39 with Graves' ophthalmopathy.

The CDR3, as DNA: TGCGCCAGCAGCTTTGAACTGAACACTGAAGCTTTCTTT. Translation gives CASSFELNTEAFF. This chain links TRBV5-1 with TRBJ1-1; D not certain. The V gene's germline CDR1 is SGHRS and CDR2 YFSETQ. CDR3 length: 13 residues. V was clipped by 2 bases and J by 0 bases, with 5 bases between them.